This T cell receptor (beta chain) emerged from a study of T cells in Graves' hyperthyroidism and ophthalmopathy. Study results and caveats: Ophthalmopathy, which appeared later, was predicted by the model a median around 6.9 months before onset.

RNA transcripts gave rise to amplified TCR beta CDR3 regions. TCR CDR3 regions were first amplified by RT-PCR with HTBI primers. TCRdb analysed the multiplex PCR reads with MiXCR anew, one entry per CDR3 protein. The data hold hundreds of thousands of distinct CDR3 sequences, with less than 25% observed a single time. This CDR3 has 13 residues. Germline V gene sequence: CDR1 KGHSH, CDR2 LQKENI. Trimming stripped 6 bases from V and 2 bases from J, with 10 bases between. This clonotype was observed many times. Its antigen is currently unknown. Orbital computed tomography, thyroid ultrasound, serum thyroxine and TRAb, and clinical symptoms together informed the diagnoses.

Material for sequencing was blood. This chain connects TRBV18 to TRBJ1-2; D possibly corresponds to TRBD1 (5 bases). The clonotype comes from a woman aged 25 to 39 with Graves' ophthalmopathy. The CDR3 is CASSPRQNYGYTF. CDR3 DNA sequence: TGTGCCAGCTCCCCCCGACAGAACTATGGCTACACCTTC. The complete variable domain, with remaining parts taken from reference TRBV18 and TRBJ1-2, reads NAGVMQNPRHLVRRRGQEARLRCSPMKGHSHVYWYRQLPEEGLKFMVYLQKENIIDESGMPKERFSAEFPKEGPSILRIQQVVRGDSAAYFCASSPRQNYGYTFGSGTRLTVV.